The rows below give T cell receptor beta chains drawn from one sample of a study of CD8 T cells in Susac syndrome. MiXCR, applied by TCRdb to the immunoSEQ multiplex PCR reads, yields one record per CDR3 protein. The sample lists approximately 190,000 distinct CDR3 sequences, around nine tenths seen once, with about 0.1% in the top ten. Sample: CD4+ T cells from PBMCs. The source of these receptors is a human donor with Susac syndrome. Each CDR3 is given with its conserved first and last residue. The D gene is left open where the match is weak. The size entry is marked missing in some rows and otherwise reads once, few, many or a size class.

d_call	j_call	clone_size	v_call	cdr3_aa	cdr3_nt
NA	TRBJ1-6	NA	TRBV2	CASRAGSSYNSPLHF	TGTGCCAGCAGGGCCGGAAGCTCCTATAATTCACCCCTCCACTTT
NA	TRBJ2-5	NA	TRBV30	CAWNTRWVGLKTQYF	TGTGCCTGGAATACCCGATGGGTTGGGTTGAAGACCCAGTACTTC
NA	TRBJ2-7	NA	TRBV3-1	CASSQDLEGQISYEQYF	TGTGCCAGCAGCCAAGATCTGGAGGGACAGATCTCCTACGAGCAGTACTTC
NA	TRBJ1-2	NA	TRBV30	CAWSIQGSYGYTF	TGTGCCTGGAGTATTCAGGGGTCCTATGGCTACACCTTC
NA	TRBJ1-2	NA	TRBV5-1	CASSLGRGQNYGYTF	TGCGCCAGCAGCTTGGGGAGGGGCCAGAACTATGGCTACACCTTC
NA	TRBJ2-7	NA	TRBV13	CASSLMRPVVEQYF	TGTGCCAGCAGCTTAATGCGCCCGGTGGTTGAGCAGTACTTC
NA	TRBJ1-3	NA	TRBV12-3/TRBV12-4	CASSHRVRGPGNTIYF	TGTGCCAGCAGCCATCGCGTACGGGGGCCTGGAAACACCATATATTTT
NA	TRBJ1-4	NA	TRBV2	CASTATTGEKLFF	TGTGCCAGCACCGCTACGACAGGCGAAAAACTGTTTTTT
NA	TRBJ2-1	NA	TRBV6-4	CASRNRVESYNEQFF	TGTGCCAGCAGAAACAGGGTTGAGTCCTACAATGAGCAGTTCTTC
NA	TRBJ1-1	NA	TRBV3-1	CASSRDAPGRGEAFF	TGTGCCAGCAGCCGAGACGCCCCGGGGCGTGGTGAAGCTTTCTTT
NA	TRBJ2-1	once	TRBV19	CASRLLGGWEQFF	TGTGCCAGTAGACTTCTGGGGGGCTGGGAGCAGTTCTTC
NA	TRBJ1-2	NA	TRBV12-1	CASSNYGYTF	TGTGCCAGCAGTAACTATGGCTACACCTTC
TRBD1	TRBJ1-2	NA	TRBV6-1	CASSPGQGSHYGYTF	TGTGCCAGCAGCCCGGGACAGGGTTCTCACTATGGCTACACCTTC
NA	TRBJ2-2	once	TRBV5-1	CASSLFRENTGELFF	TGCGCCAGCAGCTTGTTTCGGGAGAACACCGGGGAGCTGTTTTTT
NA	TRBJ1-2	NA	TRBV18	CASSPTGTALGYTF	TGTGCCAGCTCACCCACCGGGACGGCTCTCGGCTACACCTTC
NA	TRBJ1-5	NA	TRBV4-1	CASSQGGDNHSNQPQHF	TGCGCCAGCAGCCAAGGAGGTGACAACCATAGCAATCAGCCCCAGCATTTT
NA	TRBJ2-3	NA	TRBV4-2	CASSLKTGTDTQYF	TGTGCCAGCAGCCTCAAAACCGGCACAGATACGCAGTATTTT
TRBD1	TRBJ1-1	once	TRBV6-5	CASSYAGGPEAFF	TGTGCCAGCAGTTACGCAGGGGGCCCTGAAGCTTTCTTT
NA	TRBJ1-1	NA	TRBV29-1	CSVEEGGAEAFF	TGCAGCGTTGAGGAGGGGGGCGCTGAAGCTTTCTTT
NA	TRBJ2-7	once	TRBV5-1	CASSNNDHYEQYF	TGCGCCAGCAGCAACAACGATCACTACGAGCAGTACTTC